The sequence of this T cell receptor (beta chain) was determined in a study of yellow fever vaccine responses in identical twins. Between the trimmed V and J ends, which lost 8 bases and 7 bases, there was a span of 18 bases. CDR3 size: 14 residues. As to this clonotype: Its matching antigen is unknown.

TCRdb processed the RT-PCR reads anew with MiXCR; each CDR3 protein has one entry. Of about 1,100 distinct CDR3 sequences listed, roughly 78% are singletons. Study-wide results and limits: It has been reported that, in twins, the vaccine T cell response seemed partly convergent and partly personalized.

The chain couples TRBV12-3 or TRBV12-4 to TRBJ1-5, with D perhaps matching TRBD1 (5 bases). Sequencing was performed on T cells from blood (PBMCs), unsorted or a sorted subset (not recorded which), taken before or after yellow fever vaccination (not recorded which). This sequence was found in a female donor who received the yellow fever vaccine. The chain's CDR3 is CASGTVRAYQPQHF. CDR3 DNA sequence: TGTGCCAGCGGGACCGTTCGCGCCTACCAGCCCCAGCATTTT.